The 2 T cell receptor beta chains given below trace back to one sample, sequenced in a study of siplizumab effects on memory and regulatory T cells. The table came from immunoSEQ multiplex PCR; TCRdb's copy has only in-frame clones and leaves some out. Among around 100,000 clones, about 94% were seen once, and the ten largest hold approximately 1.3%. The specimen was non-Treg CD4+ T cells sorted from blood. Receptor source: a human donor in good health.

The DNA of the CDR3 is TGTGCCAGCAGTGAAATTGGGGTATTGGGCTATGGCTACACCTTC. Amino acid sequence: CASSEIGVLGYGYTF. This chain links TRBV6-1 with TRBJ1-2; D uncertain. The CDR3 length is 15 residues. Germline V lookup: CDR1 MNHNS, CDR2 SASEGT. Trimming pared 2 bases from V and 4 bases from J, leaving 14 bases between.

J is TRBJ1-5 and V is TRBV10-3, with D maybe TRBD1 (6 bases). The CDR3 loop spans 15 amino acids. Trimming pared 8 bases from V and 4 bases from J, leaving 18 bases between. Germline-derived CDR1 and CDR2 are ENHRY and SYGVKD. The CDR3 here is CAISRGGAANQPQHF. Here the CDR3 DNA reads TGTGCCATCTCACGTGGGGGGGCAGCGAATCAGCCCCAGCATTTT.